Below are 21 T cell receptor beta chains sequenced from a single sample in a study of blood T cells in healthy people across ages. A sample-barcoded 5' primer and a J-beta primer mix were used in a second PCR of roughly 7 to 12 cycles. TCRdb used MiXCR to reprocess the 5' RACE reads, holding one entry per CDR3 protein. Of over 1,500,000 distinct CDR3 sequences in the sample, about 49% are singletons; the top ten hold approximately 2.1%. Sequencing was performed on blood. These receptors were collected from a woman between 40 and 55 years old in good health.

This clonotype turned up a few times. The CDR3 DNA follows: TGTGCCAGCTCACCAGGGGCCAATCAGCCCCAGCATTTT. Its translation: CASSPGANQPQHF. The chain uses TRBV18 and TRBJ1-5; tentative D call: TRBD1 (5 bases). Germline CDR1 KGHSH, CDR2 LQKENI. The germline V and J ends were trimmed by 2 bases and 3 bases, with 5 bases remaining between them. The CDR3 extends over 13 amino acids. Based on the CDR3 plus reference TRBV18 and TRBJ1-5, the full variable domain is NAGVMQNPRHLVRRRGQEARLRCSPMKGHSHVYWYRQLPEEGLKFMVYLQKENIIDESGMPKERFSAEFPKEGPSILRIQQVVRGDSAAYFCASSPGANQPQHFGDGTRLSIL.

The rearrangement joins TRBV10-3 to TRBJ2-3; no clear D gene. The V end was cut by 6 bases, the J end by 0 bases, with 10 bases between. This CDR3 has 14 amino acids. The germline V gene has CDR1 ENHRY and CDR2 SYGVKD. This CDR3 is CAISQIPSTDTQYF. CDR3 DNA sequence: TGTGCCATCAGCCAGATACCTAGCACAGATACGCAGTATTTT.

V gene TRBV27 combines with J gene TRBJ2-7, with D unclear. Between the trimmed V and J ends, which lost 11 bases and 6 bases, there was a span of 20 bases. The germline V gene has CDR1 MNHEY and CDR2 SMNVEV (reference sequence). The CDR3 runs 13 residues. CDR3 coding DNA: TGTGCCCGGGCTAGGGCGGCCCCAATCGAGCAGTACTTC. Protein product: CARARAAPIEQYF.

J is TRBJ2-5 and V is TRBV9; D ambiguous. This CDR3 contains 14 residues. The V end lost 3 bases, the J end lost 5 bases, and 14 bases lay between the germline ends. In germline, CDR1 is SGDLS, CDR2 YYNGEE. CDR3: CASSDSWGFETQYF. CDR3 sequence (DNA): TGTGCCAGCAGCGATAGTTGGGGTTTTGAGACCCAGTACTTC.

This clonotype was seen a few times. V gene TRBV5-1 combines with J gene TRBJ1-2; D is possibly TRBD1 (6 bases). Germline-derived CDR1 and CDR2 are SGHRS and YFSETQ. V lost 7 bases and J lost 1, with 14 bases in between. There are 14 residues in the CDR3. The DNA of the CDR3 is TGCGCCAGCCTGTCGGACAGTGATAACTATGGCTACACCTTC. This translates into CASLSDSDNYGYTF.

The genes are TRBV5-6 and TRBJ2-5; D is uncertain. The DNA end favors TRBJ2-7, so the J call may be wrong. This CDR3 contains 11 residues. Germline-derived CDR1 and CDR2 are SGHDT and YYEEEE. The CDR3 here is CASSFGIEQYF. Written as DNA, the CDR3 is TGTGCCAGCAGCTTTGGAATCGAGCAGTACTTC.

The rearrangement joins TRBV7-8 to TRBJ2-4, with D maybe TRBD1 (5 bases). This CDR3 is 13 amino acids long. Trimming stripped 5 bases from V and 12 bases from J, with 17 bases between. CDR1 and CDR2 (germline): SGHVS, FQNEAQ. CDR3 in amino acids: CASSVQGREDQYF. CDR3 coding DNA: TGTGCCAGCAGCGTTCAGGGCCGTGAGGATCAGTACTTC.

Turning to this clonotype: Its ends do not fully match the called genes, so a read error is possible. The chain uses TRBV4-1 and TRBJ1-2, with D unresolved. The length of the CDR3 is 16 residues. Germline CDR1 and CDR2: MGHRA and YSYEKL. CDR3 nucleotides: TGCGCCAGCAGCCCTATCGGCTCTAACAAGCGGTATGGCCACACCTTC. This gives the protein CASSPIGSNKRYGHTF.

V and J are TRBV5-6 and TRBJ2-7; TRBD2 might be the D (6 bases). With 9 bases removed from V and 4 bases from J, the gap between germline ends came to 20 bases. Germline V gene sequence: CDR1 SGHDT, CDR2 YYEEEE. This CDR3 contains 14 residues. CDR3 DNA: TGTGCCACCACCGGAGGGTCGAAACGATACGAGCAGTACTTC. Translating gives CATTGGSKRYEQYF.

The chain recombines TRBV6-2 or TRBV6-3 with TRBJ2-3, with TRBD1 matching over 7 bases. This CDR3 is 16 amino acids long. Germline lookup yields CDR1 MNHEY and CDR2 SVGEGT. Unmatched junction bases numbered 10, after V lost 5 bases and J lost 2 bases. The CDR3 DNA reads TGTGCCAGCAGTCCCCGGGACAGAAAAATCACAGATACGCAGTATTTT. As protein: CASSPRDRKITDTQYF.

The rearrangement joins TRBV3-1 to TRBJ2-7; D might be TRBD1 or TRBD2, each matching 5 bases. Trimming stripped 1 base from V and 0 bases from J, with 10 bases between. This CDR3 has 15 amino acids. The germline gives CDR1 LGHDT, CDR2 YNNKEL (reference sequence). The CDR3 is CASSQGGPNSYEQYF. Written as DNA, the CDR3 is TGTGCCAGCAGCCAAGGGGGACCAAACTCCTACGAGCAGTACTTC.

This clonotype was seen a few times. The chain joins TRBV6-5 to TRBJ2-7, with 12 bases fitting TRBD2. The trim removed 0 bases at V and 0 bases at J, leaving 18 bases unmatched. The CDR3 length is 22 residues. The germline CDR1 and CDR2 sequences are MNHEY and SVGAGI. CDR3 nucleotide sequence: TGTGCCAGCAGTTACTCGAATGTGGTCAGACTAGCGGGGGCCACTAGCTCCTACGAGCAGTACTTC. Amino acid sequence: CASSYSNVVRLAGATSSYEQYF.

The chain employs TRBV12-3 or TRBV12-4 and TRBJ2-2, with 12 bases that match TRBD2. The trim removed 7 bases at V and 0 bases at J, leaving 9 bases unmatched. The CDR3 has 18 amino acids. CDR3 region: CASIPTSGGPTNTGELFF. CDR3 nucleotide sequence: TGTGCCAGCATCCCGACTAGCGGGGGACCAACGAACACCGGGGAGCTGTTTTTT.

The J gene is TRBJ2-1, the V gene TRBV14; TRBD2 might be the D (7 bases). The CDR3 loop spans 16 amino acids. Germline values: CDR1 SGHDN, CDR2 FVKESK. The V and J ends lost 1 base and 6 bases respectively, with 16 bases between them. DNA of the CDR3: TGTGCCAGCAGCCAAGCCCGGGGGGCCCTCAGCAATGAGCAGTTCTTC. Translating gives CASSQARGALSNEQFF.

This sequence joins TRBV7-6 and TRBJ1-2; D gene ambiguous. The CDR3 sequence is 16 residues long. Per the germline V gene, CDR1 is SGHVS and CDR2 is FNYEAQ. Trimming stripped 0 bases from V and 5 bases from J, with 16 bases between. CDR3 region: CASSLAPPGTPYGYTF. CDR3 DNA: TGTGCCAGCAGCTTAGCACCCCCGGGAACCCCTTATGGCTACACCTTC.

The chain combines TRBV7-8 with TRBJ2-3; D not certain. V was trimmed by 6 bases and J by 0 bases, leaving 7 bases between them. Germline loops: CDR1 SGHVS, CDR2 FQNEAQ. The CDR3 totals 13 residues. The CDR3: CASRQHSTDTQYF. The CDR3, as DNA: TGTGCCAGCAGGCAGCATAGCACAGATACGCAGTATTTT.

This clonotype was seen more than once but under ten times. This chain uses TRBV7-2 with TRBJ2-5, with 9 positions matching TRBD1. The CDR3 loop spans 17 amino acids. Germline CDR1 reads SGHTA; CDR2 reads FQGNSA. The trim removed 3 bases at V and 2 bases at J, leaving 10 bases unmatched. CDR3 amino acids: CASSLQYHGTGQETQYF. Written as DNA, the CDR3 is TGTGCCAGCAGCTTGCAGTACCATGGGACAGGGCAAGAGACCCAGTACTTC.

This clonotype came up once. The chain joins TRBV15 to TRBJ1-6, with D possibly being TRBD1 (6 bases). With 0 bases removed from V and 5 bases from J, the gap between germline ends came to 8 bases. The CDR3 spans 15 residues. Germline V gene data show CDR1 as LNHNV and CDR2 as YYDKDF (reference sequence). The CDR3 bases are TGTGCCACCAGCAGAGAGGGGGGCCATAATTCACCCCTCCACTTT. Encoded protein: CATSREGGHNSPLHF.

This clonotype has only a few counts. V usage is TRBV28 and J usage is TRBJ1-5; D ambiguous. CDR1 is MDHEN and CDR2 is SYDVKM in the germline V gene. The CDR3 is made up of 17 amino acids. With 3 bases removed from V and 0 bases from J, the gap between germline ends came to 15 bases. The CDR3 bases are TGTGCCAGCAGTTTCTCTTCACTGGTGACTAGCAATCAGCCCCAGCATTTT. This sequence encodes CASSFSSLVTSNQPQHF.

This clonotype was picked up a small number of times. This chain connects TRBV3-1 to TRBJ2-1, with TRBD2 as a possible D gene (7 bases). This CDR3 is built from 17 residues. V gave up 0 bases and J gave up 5 bases, with 17 bases separating them. Germline lookup yields CDR1 LGHDT and CDR2 YNNKEL (reference sequence). The CDR3, as DNA: TGTGCCAGCAGCCAAGAAAGTGGCGGGGGCGTCCACAATGAGCAGTTCTTC. Protein sequence: CASSQESGGGVHNEQFF.

This chain uses TRBV7-9 with TRBJ1-1, with D uncertain. The CDR3 consists of 14 residues. Trimming took off 6 bases at V and 0 bases at J, with 11 bases between the two ends. Germline CDR1 is SEHNR and CDR2 is FQNEAQ (reference sequence). In DNA form, the CDR3 reads TGTGCCAGCAGGAAGGGCGACATGAACACTGAAGCTTTCTTT. Protein product: CASRKGDMNTEAFF.